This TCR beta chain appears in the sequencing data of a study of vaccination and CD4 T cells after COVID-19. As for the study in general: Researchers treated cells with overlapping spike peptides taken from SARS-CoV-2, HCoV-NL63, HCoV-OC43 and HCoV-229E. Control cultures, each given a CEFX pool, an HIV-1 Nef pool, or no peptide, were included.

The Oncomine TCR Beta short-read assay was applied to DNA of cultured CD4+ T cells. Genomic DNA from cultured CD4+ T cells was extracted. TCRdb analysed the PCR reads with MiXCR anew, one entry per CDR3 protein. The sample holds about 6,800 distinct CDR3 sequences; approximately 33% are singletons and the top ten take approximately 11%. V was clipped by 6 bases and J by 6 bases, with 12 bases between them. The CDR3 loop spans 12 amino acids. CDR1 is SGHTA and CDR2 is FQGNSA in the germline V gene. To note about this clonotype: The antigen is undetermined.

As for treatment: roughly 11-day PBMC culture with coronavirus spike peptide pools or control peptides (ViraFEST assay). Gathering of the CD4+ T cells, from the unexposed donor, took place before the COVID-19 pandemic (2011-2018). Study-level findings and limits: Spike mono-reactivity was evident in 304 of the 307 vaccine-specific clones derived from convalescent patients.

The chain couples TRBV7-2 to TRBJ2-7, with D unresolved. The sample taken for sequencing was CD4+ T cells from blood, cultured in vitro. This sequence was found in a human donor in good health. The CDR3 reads CASSMALGEQYF. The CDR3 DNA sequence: TGTGCCAGCAGTATGGCCCTCGGCGAGCAGTACTTC.